This T cell receptor (beta chain) was documented in a study of molecular identifiers for immune sequencing clone quantification. Whole-study results and caveats: In cases of identical TCR molecules sharing a barcode, highly expanded clone sizes could be underestimated.

Bulk TCR library preparation followed previously described methods with listed TCR primers. TCRdb reprocessed the PCR reads via MiXCR and lists one record per CDR3 protein. The repertoire holds more than 550,000 distinct CDR3 sequences, with 25% as singletons. A few counts support this clonotype. Its antigen is still unknown. Germline assignment: CDR1 KGHSH and CDR2 LQKENI. The CDR3 covers 15 residues. Trimming took 6 bases from V and 8 from J; bases not matched to a gene: 7. Sorting was used to obtain naive CD8 T cells (CD8+CD4-CCR7+CD45RA+). Sequenced material: naive CD8+ T cells from blood, with Jurkat cell RNA spiked in. Subset described: FACS-sorted CD8+CD4-CCR7+CD45RA+ naive T cells. This receptor was obtained from a human donor in good health. Some libraries in this study had Jurkat cell RNA spiked in. The chain combines TRBV18 with TRBJ1-6, with 10 bases lining up with TRBD1. CDR3 coding DNA: TGTGCCAGCTCTCAGGAGGGACAGGGGTATTCACCCCTCCACTTT. This gives the protein CASSQEGQGYSPLHF. The full variable domain, its missing parts supplied by reference TRBV18 and TRBJ1-6, is NAGVMQNPRHLVRRRGQEARLRCSPMKGHSHVYWYRQLPEEGLKFMVYLQKENIIDESGMPKERFSAEFPKEGPSILRIQQVVRGDSAAYFCASSQEGQGYSPLHFGNGTRLTVT.